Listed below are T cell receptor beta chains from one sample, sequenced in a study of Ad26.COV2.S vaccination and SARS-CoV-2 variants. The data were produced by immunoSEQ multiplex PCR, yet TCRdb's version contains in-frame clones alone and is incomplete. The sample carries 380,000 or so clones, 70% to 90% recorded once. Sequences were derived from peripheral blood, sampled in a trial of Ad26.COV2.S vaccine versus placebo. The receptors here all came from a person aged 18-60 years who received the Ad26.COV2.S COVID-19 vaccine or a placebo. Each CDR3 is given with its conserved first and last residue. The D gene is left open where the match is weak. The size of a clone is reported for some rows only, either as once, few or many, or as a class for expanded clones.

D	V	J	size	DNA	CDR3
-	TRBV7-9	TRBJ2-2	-	TGTGCGGCGCAGCCGGGCAGGGAAACCGGGGAGCTGTTTTTT	CAAQPGRETGELFF
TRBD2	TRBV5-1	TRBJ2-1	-	TGCGCCAGCAGCTTGAGGATCAGCGGGGGGTTGTTAAATGAGCAGTTCTTC	CASSLRISGGLLNEQFF
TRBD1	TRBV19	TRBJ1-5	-	TGTGCCAGTAGTAGCTGGACAGGGAACAATCAGCCCCAGCATTTT	CASSSWTGNNQPQHF
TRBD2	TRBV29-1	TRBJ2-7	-	TGCAGCGTTGATAGCGGGTCTTCCTACGAGCAGTACTTC	CSVDSGSSYEQYF
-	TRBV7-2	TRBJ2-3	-	TGTGCCAGCAGCTTAGTCGGTTTCACAGATACGCAGTATTTT	CASSLVGFTDTQYF
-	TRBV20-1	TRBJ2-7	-	TGCAGTGCCCCGGCCAGGGGCGAGCAGTACTTC	CSAPARGEQYF
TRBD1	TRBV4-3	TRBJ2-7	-	TGCGCCAGCAGCCAAGACCGGGACAGGGGCGTTTGGGAGCAGTACTTC	CASSQDRDRGVWEQYF
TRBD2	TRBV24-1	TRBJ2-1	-	TGTGCCACCAGTGATTCTCCACCGGGACTAGCGGGAGTAGATGAGCAGTTCTTC	CATSDSPPGLAGVDEQFF
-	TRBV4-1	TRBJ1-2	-	TGCGCCAGCAGCCAAGAGGCAGGAAACAACTATGGCTACACCTTC	CASSQEAGNNYGYTF
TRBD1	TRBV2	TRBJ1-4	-	TGTGCCAGCAGGGGACAGGGATTGAGTGAAAAACTGTTTTTT	CASRGQGLSEKLFF
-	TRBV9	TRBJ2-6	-	TGTGCCAGCAGGCAGGGAAAGGCTGGGGCCAACGTCCTGACTTTC	CASRQGKAGANVLTF
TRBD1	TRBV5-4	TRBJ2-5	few	TGTGCCAACGGACAGGGGGGTGAGACCCAGTACTTC	CANGQGGETQYF
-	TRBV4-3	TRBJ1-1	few	TGCGCCAGCAGCCAAGGGGCAGGGGAGAGGACTGAAGCTTTCTTT	CASSQGAGERTEAFF
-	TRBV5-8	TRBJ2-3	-	TGTGCCAGCAGCTCTCTCTCTGGCACAGATACGCAGTATTTT	CASSSLSGTDTQYF
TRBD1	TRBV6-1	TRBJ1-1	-	TGTGCCAGCACTATACAGGGGGAGTACACTGAAGCTTTCTTT	CASTIQGEYTEAFF